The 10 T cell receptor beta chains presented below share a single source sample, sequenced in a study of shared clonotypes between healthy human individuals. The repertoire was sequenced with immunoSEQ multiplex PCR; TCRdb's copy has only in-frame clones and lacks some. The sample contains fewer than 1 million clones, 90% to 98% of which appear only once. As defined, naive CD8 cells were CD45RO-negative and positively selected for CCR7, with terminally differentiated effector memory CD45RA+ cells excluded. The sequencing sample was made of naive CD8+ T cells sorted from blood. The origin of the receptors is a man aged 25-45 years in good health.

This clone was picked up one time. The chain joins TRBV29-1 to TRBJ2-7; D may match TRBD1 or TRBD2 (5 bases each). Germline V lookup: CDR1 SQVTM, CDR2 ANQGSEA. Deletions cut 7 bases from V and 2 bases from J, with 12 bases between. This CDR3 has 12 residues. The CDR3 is CSAGTDPYEQYF. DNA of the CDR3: TGCAGCGCCGGGACGGATCCCTACGAGCAGTACTTC.

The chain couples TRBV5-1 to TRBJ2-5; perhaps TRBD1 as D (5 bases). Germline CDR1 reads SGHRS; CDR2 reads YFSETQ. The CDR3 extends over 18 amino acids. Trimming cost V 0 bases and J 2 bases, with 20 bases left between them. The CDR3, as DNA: TGCGCCAGCAGCTTGGCCTCTAGGGGATTCACGCGGCAAGAGACCCAGTACTTC. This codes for CASSLASRGFTRQETQYF. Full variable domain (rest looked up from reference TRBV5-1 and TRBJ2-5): KAGVTQTPRYLIKTRGQQVTLSCSPISGHRSVSWYQQTPGQGLQFLFEYFSETQRNKGNFPGRFSGRQFSNSRSEMNVSTLELGDSALYLCASSLASRGFTRQETQYFGPGTRLLVL.

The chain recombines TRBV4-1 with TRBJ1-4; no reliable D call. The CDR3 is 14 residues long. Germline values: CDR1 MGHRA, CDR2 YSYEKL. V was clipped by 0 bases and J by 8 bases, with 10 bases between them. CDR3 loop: CASSQDDLKEKLFF. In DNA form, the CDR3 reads TGCGCCAGCAGCCAAGATGACCTGAAGGAAAAACTGTTTTTT.

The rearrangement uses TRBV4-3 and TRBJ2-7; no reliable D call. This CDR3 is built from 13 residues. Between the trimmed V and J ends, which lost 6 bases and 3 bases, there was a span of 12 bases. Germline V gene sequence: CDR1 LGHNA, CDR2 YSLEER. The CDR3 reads CASSPFLGYEQYF. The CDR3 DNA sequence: TGCGCCAGCAGTCCTTTCTTAGGCTACGAGCAGTACTTC.

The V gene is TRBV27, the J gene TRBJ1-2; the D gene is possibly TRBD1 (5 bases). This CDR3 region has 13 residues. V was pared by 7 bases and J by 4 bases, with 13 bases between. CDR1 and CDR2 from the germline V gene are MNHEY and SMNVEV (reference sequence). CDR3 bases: TGTGCCAGCAAAACAGGCCCGACCTATGGCTACACCTTC. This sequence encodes CASKTGPTYGYTF.

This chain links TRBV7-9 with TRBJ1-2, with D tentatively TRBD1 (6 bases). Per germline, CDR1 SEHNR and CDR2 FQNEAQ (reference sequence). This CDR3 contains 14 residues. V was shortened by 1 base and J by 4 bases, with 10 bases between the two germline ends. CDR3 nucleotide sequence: TGTGCCAGCAGCTTAGTGGGGGCCACCTATGGCTACACCTTC. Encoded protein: CASSLVGATYGYTF.

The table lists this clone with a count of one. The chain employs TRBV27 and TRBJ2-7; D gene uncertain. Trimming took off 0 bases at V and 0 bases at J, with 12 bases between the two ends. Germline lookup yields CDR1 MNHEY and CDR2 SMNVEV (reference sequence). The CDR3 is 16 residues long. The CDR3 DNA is TGTGCCAGCAGTTTATCGATACAGTTGATCTCCTACGAGCAGTACTTC. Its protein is CASSLSIQLISYEQYF.

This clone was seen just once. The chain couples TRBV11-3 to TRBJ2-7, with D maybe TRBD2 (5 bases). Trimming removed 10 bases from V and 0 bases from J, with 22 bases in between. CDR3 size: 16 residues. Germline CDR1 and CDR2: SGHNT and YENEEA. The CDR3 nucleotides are TGTGCCATACCTGCGGCGGGCATCCCCCCCTCCTACGAGCAGTACTTC. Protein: CAIPAAGIPPSYEQYF.

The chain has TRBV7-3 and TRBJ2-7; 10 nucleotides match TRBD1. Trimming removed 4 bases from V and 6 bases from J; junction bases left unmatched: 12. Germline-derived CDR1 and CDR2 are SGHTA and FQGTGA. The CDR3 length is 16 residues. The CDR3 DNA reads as TGTGCCAGCAGCTCGGCTTTAGGACAGGGGGATGCCGAGCAGTACTTC. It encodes CASSSALGQGDAEQYF.

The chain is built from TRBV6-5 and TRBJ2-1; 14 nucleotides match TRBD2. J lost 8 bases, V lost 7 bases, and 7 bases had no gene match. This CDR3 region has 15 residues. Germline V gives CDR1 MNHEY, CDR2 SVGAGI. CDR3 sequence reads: CASKGLAGVSDEQFF. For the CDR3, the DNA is TGTGCCAGCAAGGGACTAGCGGGAGTAAGTGATGAGCAGTTCTTC.